This T cell receptor beta chain emerged from a study of blood T cell repertoires in COVID-19. Study-level background: Some COVID-19 samples were acute and others convalescent; all came from the United States, Italy and Spain.

Original handling: Reference gene primers were amplified, and this amplification served to estimate nucleated cell counts. Data came from immunoSEQ multiplex PCR; TCRdb stores just in-frame clones and leaves some out. That table furnishes V, J and clone size, whereas the DNA furnished D and trimming. The table records some 170,000 clones, 82% of them present only once. Germline V lookup: CDR1 LGHDT, CDR2 YNNKEL (reference sequence). The J segment lost 1 base and the V segment lost 4 bases, leaving 6 bases of the junction unmatched. The CDR3 has 16 residues. This sequence originates from a woman between 70 and 85 years old with acute or convalescent COVID-19. The rearrangement links TRBV3-1 (or the pseudogene TRBV3-2) to TRBJ2-3, with 9 nucleotides matching TRBD1. The sequenced sample consisted of peripheral blood. In DNA form, the CDR3 reads TGTGCCAGCAGCCTCTACCGGGACAGGGGCACAGATACGCAGTATTTT. Translating gives CASSLYRDRGTDTQYF.